These 5 T cell receptor beta chains came from one sample sequenced in a study of T cell repertoires in cytomegalovirus infection. A single record per CDR3 protein comes from TCRdb applying MiXCR to the reads. The data contain about 180,000 distinct CDR3 sequences, about 17% of them singletons. The specimen was CD8+ T cells from PBMCs. The receptors were sampled from a human donor in good health (CMV status not recorded). Some clones in this sample may be carry-over from other donors' samples.

This chain links TRBV6-2 or TRBV6-3 with TRBJ2-1, with D perhaps TRBD2 (6 bases). Germline assignment: CDR1 MNHEY and CDR2 SVGEGT. Trimming removed 2 bases from V and 6 bases from J, with 8 bases in between. The CDR3 is made up of 13 amino acids. CDR3 bases: TGTGCCAGCAGTTACGGGAGGACCAATGAGCAGTTCTTC. It specifies CASSYGRTNEQFF.

This clonotype has only a few counts. The V call is TRBV6-5, the J call TRBJ2-7; D ambiguous. The germline V and J ends were trimmed by 0 bases and 4 bases, with 7 bases remaining between them. Germline V gene sequence: CDR1 MNHEY, CDR2 SVGAGI. This CDR3 is 13 amino acids long. The CDR3 nucleotides read TGTGCCAGCAGTTACTCTGTCCGGTACGAGCAGTACTTC. It encodes CASSYSVRYEQYF.

This chain uses TRBV6-6 with TRBJ1-2, with D hard to call. Deletions cut 4 bases from V and 3 bases from J, with 15 bases between. Germline V gives CDR1 MNHNY, CDR2 SVGAGI (reference sequence). There are 15 residues in the CDR3. The CDR3: CASSFGEINDYGYTF. CDR3 in DNA: TGTGCCAGCAGTTTCGGTGAGATCAACGACTATGGCTACACCTTC.

This clonotype was counted only a few times. This chain links TRBV12-3 or TRBV12-4 with TRBJ2-7; 7 nucleotides align to TRBD1. Trimming at V came to 7 bases and at J to 7 bases, leaving 7 bases not matched to a gene. The CDR3 has 12 residues. As DNA, the CDR3 is TGTGCCAGCACCCTGGGACAGAGAGAGCAGTACTTC. Translating it yields CASTLGQREQYF.

V and J are TRBV29-1 and TRBJ2-1, with 8 bases that match TRBD2. CDR1 is SQVTM and CDR2 is ANQGSEA in the germline V gene. CDR3 length equals 14 residues. Trimming took 7 bases from V and 0 from J; bases not matched to a gene: 5. In DNA, the CDR3 is TGCAGCGCCACCGGGACTAGCTCCTACAATGAGCAGTTCTTC. It encodes CSATGTSSYNEQFF.